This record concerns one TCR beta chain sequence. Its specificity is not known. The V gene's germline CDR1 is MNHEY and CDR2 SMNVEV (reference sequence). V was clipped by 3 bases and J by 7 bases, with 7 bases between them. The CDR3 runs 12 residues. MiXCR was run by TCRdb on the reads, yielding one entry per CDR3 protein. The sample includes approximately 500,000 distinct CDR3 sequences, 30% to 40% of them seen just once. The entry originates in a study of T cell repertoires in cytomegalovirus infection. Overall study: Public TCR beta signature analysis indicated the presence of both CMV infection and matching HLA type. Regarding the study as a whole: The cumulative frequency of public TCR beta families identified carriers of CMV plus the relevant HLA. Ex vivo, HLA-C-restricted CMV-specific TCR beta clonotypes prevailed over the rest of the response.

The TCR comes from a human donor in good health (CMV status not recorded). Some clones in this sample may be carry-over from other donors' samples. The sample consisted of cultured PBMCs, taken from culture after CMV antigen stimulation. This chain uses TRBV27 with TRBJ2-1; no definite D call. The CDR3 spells CASSFHGNEQFF. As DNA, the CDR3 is TGTGCCAGCAGTTTTCACGGGAATGAGCAGTTCTTC.